One sample yielded the 23 T cell receptor beta chains listed below, sequenced in a study of shared clonotypes between healthy human individuals. Cells designated naive CD8 were CD45RO-negative and were positively selected for CCR7, with terminally differentiated effector memory CD45RA+ cells excluded. Sequencing was performed with immunoSEQ multiplex PCR; in TCRdb, only in-frame clones are kept and a portion is missing. The sample carries roughly 570,000 clones, about 98% recorded once. The sample consisted of naive CD8+ T cells sorted from blood. These receptor sequences come from a man aged 30 to 39 in good health.

This chain connects TRBV11-2 to TRBJ2-2, with D hard to call. Per germline, CDR1 SGHAT and CDR2 FQNNGV. The CDR3 extends over 14 amino acids. The V gene lost 5 bases and the J gene lost 0 bases, with 7 bases spanning the gap. The CDR3 reads CASSPWANTGELFF. The CDR3 DNA reads as TGTGCCAGCAGCCCATGGGCGAACACCGGGGAGCTGTTTTTT. Filled out from reference TRBV11-2 and TRBJ2-2, the complete variable domain reads EAGVAQSPRYKIIEKRQSVAFWCNPISGHATLYWYQQILGQGPKLLIQFQNNGVVDDSQLPKDRFSAERLKGVDSTLKIQPAKLEDSAVYLCASSPWANTGELFFGEGSRLTVL.

This chain joins TRBV11-2 and TRBJ1-3, with 9 bases matching TRBD1. Germline V gene lookup returns CDR1 SGHAT and CDR2 FQNNGV. The CDR3 loop spans 15 amino acids. The V gene end was trimmed by 3 bases and the J gene end by 1 base; junction bases not matched to a gene: 1. CDR3 sequence (DNA): TGTGCCAGCAGCTTGGGGACAGGGTCTGGAAACACCATATATTTT. This encodes CASSLGTGSGNTIYF.

The chain recombines TRBV27 with TRBJ2-3; maybe TRBD1 (5 bases). From germline, CDR1 is MNHEY and CDR2 SMNVEV (reference sequence). The CDR3 is 16 amino acids. The V and J ends lost 5 bases and 5 bases respectively, with 20 bases between them. The CDR3 bases are TGTGCCAGCAGTCGCCACACCAGGGATCAGATAGATACGCAGTATTTT. Its translation is CASSRHTRDQIDTQYF.

The chain carries TRBV10-1 and TRBJ2-7; the match to TRBD2 covers 8 bases. The CDR3 sequence is 12 residues long. Germline V gene lookup returns CDR1 WNHNN and CDR2 SYGVQD (reference sequence). V lost 11 bases and J lost 4; bases outside the gene matches: 7. The CDR3 coding sequence is TGCGCCTCCTCGGGAGGGCCTTACGAGCAGTACTTC. It encodes CASSGGPYEQYF.

V is TRBV6-5 and J is TRBJ2-5, with D possibly being TRBD2 (5 bases). Germline assignment: CDR1 MNHEY and CDR2 SVGAGI. The CDR3 extends over 15 amino acids. Trimming took 8 bases from V and 5 from J, leaving 21 bases between them. CDR3 residues: CASAYSALAEETQYF. The CDR3 DNA follows: TGTGCCAGCGCGTACTCGGCCCTAGCAGAGGAGACCCAGTACTTC.

The chain recombines TRBV7-8 with TRBJ1-2; D unresolved. The V end was cut by 5 bases, the J end by 7 bases, with 14 bases between. Germline assignment: CDR1 SGHVS and CDR2 FQNEAQ. The CDR3 totals 13 residues. DNA of the CDR3: TGTGCCAGCAGCGGAAGAAGGAGCCTTGGCTACACCTTC. Encoded protein: CASSGRRSLGYTF.

This clone was observed once. V is TRBV7-8 and J is TRBJ2-1, with no clear D. Germline loops: CDR1 SGHVS, CDR2 FQNEAQ. Trimming removed 1 base from V and 4 bases from J, with 11 bases in between. The CDR3 totals 15 residues. The CDR3 DNA is TGTGCCAGCAGCTTAGTTCACCCTAGTTACAATGAGCAGTTCTTC. Translating gives CASSLVHPSYNEQFF.

Note on this clone: Other nucleotide sequences in the sample specify the same CDR3. The chain combines TRBV7-9 with TRBJ2-4, with unresolved D. The CDR3 is made up of 12 amino acids. The ends were cut back, 1 base at V and 6 bases at J, with 4 bases in the middle. Germline V CDR1 and CDR2: SEHNR, FQNEAQ (reference sequence). The CDR3 bases are TGTGCCAGCAGCTTAGATGGAAACATTCAGTACTTC. This codes for CASSLDGNIQYF.

The CDR3 protein is CASSVVDRENTEAFF. The CDR3 DNA follows: TGTGCCAGCAGCGTAGTTGACAGGGAGAACACTGAAGCTTTCTTT. This rearrangement joins TRBV9 to TRBJ1-1; 7 nucleotides agree with TRBD1. The CDR3 length is 15 residues. CDR1 is SGDLS, CDR2 YYNGEE, per germline. Germline trimming cut 0 bases from V and 1 base from J; bases unmatched to any gene: 3.

This rearrangement joins TRBV7-2 to TRBJ2-1; perhaps TRBD2 as D (6 bases). The CDR3 sequence is 13 residues long. Germline V gives CDR1 SGHTA, CDR2 FQGNSA. V was trimmed by 2 bases and J by 8 bases, leaving 10 bases between them. DNA of the CDR3: TGTGCCAGCAGCTTATGGACTAACGATGAGCAGTTCTTC. Protein product: CASSLWTNDEQFF.

This clone was observed once. V is TRBV7-9 and J is TRBJ2-3; 11 nucleotides agree with TRBD2. Per germline, CDR1 SEHNR and CDR2 FQNEAQ (reference sequence). The CDR3 runs 16 residues. The V gene end was trimmed by 5 bases and the J gene end by 2 bases; junction bases not matched to a gene: 6. CDR3 nucleotides: TGTGCCAGCAGCCCACTAGCGGGAGCCCCCACAGATACGCAGTATTTT. It encodes CASSPLAGAPTDTQYF.

This sequence joins TRBV6-1 and TRBJ2-3, with 7 bases identical to TRBD1. V gave up 5 bases and J gave up 0 bases; unmatched junction bases: 5. CDR1 and CDR2 (germline): MNHNS, SASEGT. The CDR3 has 15 amino acids. CDR3 region: CASSKPGQSTDTQYF. As DNA, the CDR3 is TGTGCCAGCAGTAAACCGGGACAGAGCACAGATACGCAGTATTTT.

Concerning this clone: Other nucleotide sequences from this sample produce the same CDR3. The rearrangement links TRBV27 to TRBJ2-2; no definite D call. The CDR3 sequence is 14 residues long. Trimming left V 6 bases short and J 2 bases short, with 10 bases between. CDR1 MNHEY and CDR2 SMNVEV come from the germline V gene (reference sequence). For the CDR3, the DNA is TGTGCCAGCAGCCTGGGCCAAAACACCGGGGAGCTGTTTTTT. Translation: CASSLGQNTGELFF.

The V gene is TRBV7-6, the J gene TRBJ2-1, with a weak D call TRBD2 (5 bases). The germline V and J ends were trimmed by 5 bases and 1 base, with 27 bases remaining between them. The V gene's germline CDR1 is SGHVS and CDR2 FNYEAQ. This CDR3 comprises 20 residues. The CDR3 nucleotides read TGTGCCAGCAGCCCCGGACGAGGCACAGACTACACAAGTTCCTACAATGAGCAGTTCTTC. Its translation: CASSPGRGTDYTSSYNEQFF.

The chain carries TRBV5-4 and TRBJ2-1; 8 positions match TRBD2. This CDR3 spans 14 amino acids. Germline trimming cut 4 bases from V and 8 bases from J; bases unmatched to any gene: 8. In germline, CDR1 is SGHNT, CDR2 YYREEE (reference sequence). The CDR3, as DNA: TGTGCCAGCAGCGATGGGACTAGAAGTTATGAGCAGTTCTTC. Translating gives CASSDGTRSYEQFF.

This clone was observed a handful of times. The chain employs TRBV5-1 and TRBJ2-1; maybe TRBD1 (6 bases). The V end was cut by 3 bases, the J end by 5 bases, with 12 bases between. In germline, CDR1 is SGHRS, CDR2 YFSETQ. This CDR3 is built from 14 residues. The CDR3 DNA reads as TGCGCCAGCAGCTACGGACAGAGAAACAATGAGCAGTTCTTC. Translating it yields CASSYGQRNNEQFF.

The chain has TRBV19 and TRBJ2-7; D unclear. This CDR3 has 12 amino acids. Trimming took 3 bases from V and 2 from J, leaving 5 bases between them. CDR1 and CDR2 from the germline V gene are LNHDA and SQIVND (reference sequence). CDR3 sequence reads: CASSMGPYEQYF. The DNA for the CDR3 is TGTGCCAGTAGTATGGGTCCCTACGAGCAGTACTTC.

The gene calls are TRBV7-7 and TRBJ2-2, with D possibly being TRBD2 (6 bases). The CDR3 spans 15 residues. The V and J ends lost 4 bases and 6 bases respectively, with 15 bases between them. Germline V gene lookup returns CDR1 SSHAT and CDR2 FNYEAQ (reference sequence). The CDR3 sequence is CASSSELGGPGELFF. CDR3 DNA sequence: TGTGCCAGCAGCTCAGAACTCGGAGGGCCCGGGGAGCTGTTTTTT.

The rearrangement joins TRBV27 to TRBJ2-7; D is undetermined. The V end lost 5 bases, the J end lost 4 bases, and 15 bases lay between the germline ends. CDR3 size: 14 residues. The germline V gene has CDR1 MNHEY and CDR2 SMNVEV (reference sequence). CDR3 DNA sequence: TGTGCCAGCAGTCTGCTAACGGACCCATACGAGCAGTACTTC. Translation: CASSLLTDPYEQYF.

The chain recombines TRBV28 with TRBJ1-4; D is unresolved. Germline CDR1 and CDR2: MDHEN and SYDVKM. The CDR3 has 12 amino acids. Deletions cut 2 bases from V and 12 bases from J, with 10 bases between. CDR3 sequence reads: CASSLDGVELFF. DNA of the CDR3: TGTGCCAGCAGTTTAGACGGGGTCGAACTGTTTTTT.

This clone appeared once. The CDR3 loop is CASSKSPYEQYF. The CDR3 nucleotides read TGTGCCAGCAGCAAGTCGCCCTACGAGCAGTACTTC. The chain employs TRBV5-5 and TRBJ2-7; no clear D. Germline V CDR1 and CDR2: SGHKS, YYEKEE (reference sequence). V was shortened by 4 bases and J by 2 bases, with 7 bases between the two germline ends. The CDR3 length is 12 residues.

The chain couples TRBV27 to TRBJ2-2; 8 positions agree with TRBD2. V gave up 7 bases and J gave up 4 bases; unmatched junction bases: 8. This CDR3 region has 15 residues. Looked up from germline, CDR1 is MNHEY and CDR2 is SMNVEV (reference sequence). CDR3 bases: TGTGCCAGCAACTTCGCTCGGGGGGGCACCGGGGAGCTGTTTTTT. It specifies CASNFARGGTGELFF.

This clone was detected once. The rearrangement uses TRBV27 and TRBJ2-7, with a possible D match to TRBD2 (5 bases). Germline lookup yields CDR1 MNHEY and CDR2 SMNVEV (reference sequence). This CDR3 is 14 amino acids long. The germline V and J ends were trimmed by 5 bases and 3 bases, with 14 bases remaining between them. The chain's CDR3 is CASSKGGRDYEQYF. The DNA for the CDR3 is TGTGCCAGCAGTAAGGGTGGCCGGGACTACGAGCAGTACTTC.